This T cell receptor (beta chain) was retrieved from a study of monozygotic twins with inflammatory bowel disease. The V gene's germline CDR1 is DFQATT and CDR2 SNEGSKA (reference sequence). CDR3 length: 16 amino acids. cDNA for each sample came from eight separate reactions. With approximately 16 and 10 cycles respectively, two nested PCRs were carried out on TCRalpha and TCRbeta cDNA. For each CDR3 protein, TCRdb gives one entry from its re-call of the 5' RACE reads, without DNA. The repertoire table contains approximately 210,000 distinct CDR3 sequences. The J gene is TRBJ2-3, the V gene TRBV20-1; no DNA is available, so the TRBD2 call from TCRdb remains unchecked. The clonotype originates from a human donor with ulcerative colitis or Crohn's disease, or a healthy co-twin of an affected twin (not recorded which). Input material: blood. This chain's CDR3 is CSASYLASGSIVTQYF.